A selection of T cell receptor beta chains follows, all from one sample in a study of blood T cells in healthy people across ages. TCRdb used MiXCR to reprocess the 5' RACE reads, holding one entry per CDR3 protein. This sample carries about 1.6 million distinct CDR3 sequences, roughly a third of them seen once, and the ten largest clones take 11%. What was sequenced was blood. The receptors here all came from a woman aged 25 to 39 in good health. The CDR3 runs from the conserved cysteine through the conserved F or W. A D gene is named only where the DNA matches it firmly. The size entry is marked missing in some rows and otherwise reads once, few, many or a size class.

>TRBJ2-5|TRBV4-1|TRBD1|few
TGCGCCAGCAGCCAAAGTAATACAGGGGGCTCGAGGGAGACCCAGTACTTC
CASSQSNTGGSRETQYF
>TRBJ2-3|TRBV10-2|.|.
TGCGCCAGCAGTGGGCAGGGGTCCCCCACAGATACGCAGTATTTT
CASSGQGSPTDTQYF
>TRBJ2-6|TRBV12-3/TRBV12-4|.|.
TGTGCCAGCAGTCACGGCCCGGGGAAAAAGCCTGGGGCCAACGTCCTGACTTTC
CASSHGPGKKPGANVLTF
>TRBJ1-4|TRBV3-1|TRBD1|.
TGTGCCAGCAGCCCAGGGGGTAGCTATAACGAAAAACTGTTTTTT
CASSPGGSYNEKLFF
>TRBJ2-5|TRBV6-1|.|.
TGTGCCAGCACCCGACTAGACCAAGAGACCCAGTACTTC
CASTRLDQETQYF
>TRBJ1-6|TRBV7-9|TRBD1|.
TGTGCCAGCAGCTCGGGGTGGTCAGGACAGGGAAATTCACCCCTCCACTTT
CASSSGWSGQGNSPLHF
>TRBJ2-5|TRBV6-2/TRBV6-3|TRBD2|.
TGTGCCAGCAGTTCCCGAACTTGGACTAGCGGACCGACCCAGTACTTC
CASSSRTWTSGPTQYF
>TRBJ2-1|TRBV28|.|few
TGTGCCAGCAGGGACCCCGGCTCCTACAATGAGCAGTTCTTC
CASRDPGSYNEQFF
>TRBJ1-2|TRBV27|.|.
TGTGCCAGCAGTTTATCGGGGACTAACTATGGCTACACCTTC
CASSLSGTNYGYTF
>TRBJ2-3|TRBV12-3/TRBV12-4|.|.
TGTGCCAGCAGCCTCCTACGAGCTAGATCAGATACGCAGTATTTT
CASSLLRARSDTQYF
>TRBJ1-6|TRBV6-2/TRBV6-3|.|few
TGTGCCAGCACCTGGGCGGTGAATTCACCCCTCCACTTT
CASTWAVNSPLHF
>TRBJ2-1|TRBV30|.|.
TGTGCCTGGAGTGTCCTGGATGGGCTCGGGCAGTTCTTC
CAWSVLDGLGQFF
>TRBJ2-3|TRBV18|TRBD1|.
TGTGCCAGCTCACCATGGTCACAGGGGTCTGGAGATACGCAGTATTTT
CASSPWSQGSGDTQYF
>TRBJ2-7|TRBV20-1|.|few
TGCAGTGCTAGCGACGGACCCTCCTACGAGCAGTACTTC
CSASDGPSYEQYF
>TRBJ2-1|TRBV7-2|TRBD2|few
TGTGCCAGCAGCTTCCCCGTTAGCGGGAGGGGGGGGAGCTCCTACAATGAGCAGTTCTTC
CASSFPVSGRGGSSYNEQFF
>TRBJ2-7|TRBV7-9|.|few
TGTGCCAGCAGCTCCTCCCTGATCTACGAGCAGTACTTC
CASSSSLIYEQYF
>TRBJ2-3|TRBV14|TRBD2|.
TGTGCCAGCAGCTTGGGACTAGCGGGAGTCACTAGCACAGATACGCAGTATTTT
CASSLGLAGVTSTDTQYF
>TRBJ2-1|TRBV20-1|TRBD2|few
TGCAGTGCTAGACCCTACCTAGCGGGAGTCGGGGAGCAGTTCTTC
CSARPYLAGVGEQFF
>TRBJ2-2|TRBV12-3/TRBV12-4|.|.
TGTGCCATCCCCGTAGCGAGCACCGGGGAGCTGTTTTTT
CAIPVASTGELFF
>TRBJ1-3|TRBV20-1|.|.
TGCAGTGCACGGGAGGTAGCAGGAAACACCATATATTTT
CSAREVAGNTIYF
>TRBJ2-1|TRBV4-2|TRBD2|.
TGTGCCAGCAGCCCATGGGTAACTAGCGGAGAGCAGTTCTTC
CASSPWVTSGEQFF
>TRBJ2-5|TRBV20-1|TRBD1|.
TGCGGTGCTGGACAGGGTTTGGAGACCCAGTACTTC
CGAGQGLETQYF
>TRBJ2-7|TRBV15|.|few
TGTGCCACCAGCAGAGATCGGGGGGCAGCCTACGAGCAGTACTTC
CATSRDRGAAYEQYF
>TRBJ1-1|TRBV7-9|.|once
TGTGCCAGCAGCTTCCGACCGGACAGTGAAGCTTTCTTT
CASSFRPDSEAFF
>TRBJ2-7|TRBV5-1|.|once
TGCGCCAGCAGCTTGGATTGGACAGATTACGAGCAGTACTTC
CASSLDWTDYEQYF
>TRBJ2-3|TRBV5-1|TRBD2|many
TGCGCCAGCAGCTTGGAGGATAGCGGGGGCACAGATACGCAGTATTTT
CASSLEDSGGTDTQYF
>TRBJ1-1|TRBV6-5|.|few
TGTGCCAGCAGTTTTTGGGGGGAGAACACTGAAGCTTTCTTT
CASSFWGENTEAFF
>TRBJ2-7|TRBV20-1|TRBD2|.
TGCAGTGCTAGAGATTCGGGAGGGCCTCAAGAGCGGTACTTC
CSARDSGGPQERYF
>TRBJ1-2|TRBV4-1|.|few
TGCGCCAGCAGCCCTAGCCAGGGACCCGCGGCAGGCTACACCTTC
CASSPSQGPAAGYTF
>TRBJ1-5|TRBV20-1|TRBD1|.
TGCAGTGCTAGTAGGGGGACAGGGCTATCTCAGCCCCAGCATTTT
CSASRGTGLSQPQHF
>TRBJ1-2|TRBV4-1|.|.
TGCGCCAGCAGCCAAGATTATCGGGTCATAGGAGATGGCTACACCTTC
CASSQDYRVIGDGYTF
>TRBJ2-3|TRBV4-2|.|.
TGTGCCAGCAGCCAAGATTCCCAACAGGGGAGGACAGATACGCAGTATTTT
CASSQDSQQGRTDTQYF
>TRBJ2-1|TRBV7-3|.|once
TGTGCCAGCAGCTTAAGGCAGGGGTCCGATGAGCAGTTCTTC
CASSLRQGSDEQFF
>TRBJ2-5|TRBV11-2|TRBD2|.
TGTGCCAGCAGCTTAGGGACTAAACCGACTAGCGGGCAAGAGACCCAGTACTTC
CASSLGTKPTSGQETQYF
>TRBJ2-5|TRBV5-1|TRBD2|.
TGCGCCAGCAGCTTGGGTCTAGCGGGGAACTTTCAAGAGACCCAGTACTTC
CASSLGLAGNFQETQYF
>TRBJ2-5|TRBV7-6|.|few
TGTGCCAGCAGCTTAGCATATCGAGGGACAAGACAAGAGACCCAGTACTTC
CASSLAYRGTRQETQYF
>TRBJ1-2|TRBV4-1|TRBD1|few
TGCGCCAGCAGCCACCCTGACAGGGCGGCTGGAGGCTACACCTTC
CASSHPDRAAGGYTF